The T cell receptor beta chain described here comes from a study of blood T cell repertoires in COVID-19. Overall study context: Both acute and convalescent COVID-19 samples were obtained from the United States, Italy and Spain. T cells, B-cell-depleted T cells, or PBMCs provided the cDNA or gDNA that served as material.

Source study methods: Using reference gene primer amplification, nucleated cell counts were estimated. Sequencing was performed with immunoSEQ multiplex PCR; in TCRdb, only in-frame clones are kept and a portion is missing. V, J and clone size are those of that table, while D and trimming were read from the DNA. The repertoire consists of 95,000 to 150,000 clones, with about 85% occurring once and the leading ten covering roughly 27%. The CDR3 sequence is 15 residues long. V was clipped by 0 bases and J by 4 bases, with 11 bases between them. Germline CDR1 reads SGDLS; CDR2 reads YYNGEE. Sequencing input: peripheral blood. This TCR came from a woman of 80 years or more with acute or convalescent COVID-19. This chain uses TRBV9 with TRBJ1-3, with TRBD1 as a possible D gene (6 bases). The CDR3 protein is CASSVALGGGNTIYF. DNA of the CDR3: TGTGCCAGCAGCGTAGCGTTAGGGGGAGGAAACACCATATATTTT.